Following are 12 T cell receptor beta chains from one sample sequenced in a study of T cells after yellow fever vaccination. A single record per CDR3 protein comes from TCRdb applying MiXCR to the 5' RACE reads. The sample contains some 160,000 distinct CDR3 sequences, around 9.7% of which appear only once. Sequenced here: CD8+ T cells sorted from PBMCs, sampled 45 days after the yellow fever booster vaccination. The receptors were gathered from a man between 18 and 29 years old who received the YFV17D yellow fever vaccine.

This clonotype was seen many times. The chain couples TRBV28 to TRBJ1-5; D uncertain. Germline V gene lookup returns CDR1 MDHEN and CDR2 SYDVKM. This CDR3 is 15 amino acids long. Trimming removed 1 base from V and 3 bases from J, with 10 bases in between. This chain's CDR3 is CASSLSVRINQPQHF. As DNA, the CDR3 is TGTGCCAGCAGTTTATCGGTACGGATCAATCAGCCCCAGCATTTT.

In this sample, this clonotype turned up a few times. CDR3 sequence: CASSQRDEGGRAQYF. The DNA for the CDR3 is TGCGCCAGCAGCCAGCGGGACGAGGGGGGACGGGCGCAGTATTTT. The chain recombines TRBV4-3 with TRBJ2-3; D may match TRBD1 or TRBD2 (6 bases each). From germline, CDR1 is LGHNA and CDR2 YSLEER. The CDR3 sequence is 15 residues long. The V and J ends lost 3 bases and 10 bases respectively, with 20 bases between them.

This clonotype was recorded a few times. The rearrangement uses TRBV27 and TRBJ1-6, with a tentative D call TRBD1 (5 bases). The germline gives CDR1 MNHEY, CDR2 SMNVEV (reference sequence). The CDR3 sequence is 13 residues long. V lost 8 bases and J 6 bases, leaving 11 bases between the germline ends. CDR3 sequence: CASRDGSNSPLHF. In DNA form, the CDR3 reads TGTGCCAGCCGGGACGGATCTAATTCACCCCTCCACTTT.

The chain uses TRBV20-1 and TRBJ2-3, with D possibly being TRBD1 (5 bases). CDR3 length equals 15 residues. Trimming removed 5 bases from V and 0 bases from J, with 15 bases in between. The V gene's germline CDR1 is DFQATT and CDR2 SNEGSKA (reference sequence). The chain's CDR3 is CSAERSGFSTDTQYF. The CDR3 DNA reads TGCAGTGCTGAAAGATCAGGGTTTAGCACAGATACGCAGTATTTT.

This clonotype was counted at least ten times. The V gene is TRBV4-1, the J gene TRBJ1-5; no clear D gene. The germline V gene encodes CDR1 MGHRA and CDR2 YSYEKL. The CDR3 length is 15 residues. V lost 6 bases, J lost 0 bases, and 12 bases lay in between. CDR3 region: CASSQRWVSNQPQHF. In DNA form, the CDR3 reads TGCGCCAGCAGTCAACGATGGGTTAGCAATCAGCCCCAGCATTTT.

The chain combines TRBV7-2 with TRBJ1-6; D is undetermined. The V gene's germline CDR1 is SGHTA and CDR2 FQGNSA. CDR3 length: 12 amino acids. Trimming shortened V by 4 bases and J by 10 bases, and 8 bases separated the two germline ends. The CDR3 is CASSSWVSPLHF. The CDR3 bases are TGTGCCAGCAGCTCGTGGGTATCACCCCTCCACTTT.

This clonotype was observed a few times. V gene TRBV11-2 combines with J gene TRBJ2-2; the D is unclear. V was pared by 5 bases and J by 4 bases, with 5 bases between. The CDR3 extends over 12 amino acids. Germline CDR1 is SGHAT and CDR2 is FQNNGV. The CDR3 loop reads CASSRITGELFF. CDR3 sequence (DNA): TGTGCCAGCAGCAGGATCACCGGGGAGCTGTTTTTT.

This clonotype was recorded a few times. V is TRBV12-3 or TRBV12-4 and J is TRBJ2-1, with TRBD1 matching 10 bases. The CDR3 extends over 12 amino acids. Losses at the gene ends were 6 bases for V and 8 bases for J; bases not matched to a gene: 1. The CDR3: CASRGQGDEQFF. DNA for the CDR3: TGTGCCAGCAGAGGACAGGGGGATGAGCAGTTCTTC.

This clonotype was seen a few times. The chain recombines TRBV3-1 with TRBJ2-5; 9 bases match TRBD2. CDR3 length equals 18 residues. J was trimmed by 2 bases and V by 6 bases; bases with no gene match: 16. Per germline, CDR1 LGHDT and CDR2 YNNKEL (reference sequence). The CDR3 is CASSLGVTSGRNQETQYF. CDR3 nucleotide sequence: TGTGCCAGCAGTTTAGGTGTCACTAGCGGGCGGAATCAAGAGACCCAGTACTTC.

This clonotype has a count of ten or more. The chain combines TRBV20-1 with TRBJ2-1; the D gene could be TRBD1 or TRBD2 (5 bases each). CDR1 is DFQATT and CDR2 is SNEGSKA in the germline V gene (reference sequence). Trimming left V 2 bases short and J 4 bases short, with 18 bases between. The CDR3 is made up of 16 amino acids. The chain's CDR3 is CSARIFPGPTYNEQFF. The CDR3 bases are TGCAGTGCTAGAATATTTCCGGGACCCACTTACAATGAGCAGTTCTTC.

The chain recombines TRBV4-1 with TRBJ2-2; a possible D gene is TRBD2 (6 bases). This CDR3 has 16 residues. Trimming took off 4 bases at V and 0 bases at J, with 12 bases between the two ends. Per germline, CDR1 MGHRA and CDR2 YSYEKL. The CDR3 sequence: CASSRLGEANTGELFF. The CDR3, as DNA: TGCGCCAGCAGCCGACTAGGGGAAGCGAACACCGGGGAGCTGTTTTTT.

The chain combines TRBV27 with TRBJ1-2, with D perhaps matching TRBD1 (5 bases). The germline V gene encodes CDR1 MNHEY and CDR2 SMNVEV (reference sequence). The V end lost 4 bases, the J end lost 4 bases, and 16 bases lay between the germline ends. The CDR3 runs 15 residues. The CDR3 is CASSSGGRAFYGYTF. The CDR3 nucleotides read TGTGCCAGCAGTTCCGGCGGCAGGGCTTTCTATGGCTACACCTTC.